These 10 T cell receptor beta chains came from one sample sequenced in a study of control samples from healthy donors and cancer patients. Data came from immunoSEQ multiplex PCR; TCRdb stores just in-frame clones and leaves some out. The repertoire holds 190,000 or so clones, with 90% to 95% as singletons. Sequenced sample: blood. The receptor source for this set is a man aged 18 to 30 in good health.

The chain uses TRBV6-1 and TRBJ1-2; no reliable D call. CDR3 length: 11 residues. The germline V and J ends were trimmed by 1 base and 8 bases, with 5 bases remaining between them. Germline CDR1 MNHNS, CDR2 SASEGT. The DNA for the CDR3 is TGTGCCAGCAGTGAAGTGTGGGGCTACACCTTC. It specifies CASSEVWGYTF.

V is TRBV28 and J is TRBJ2-1; 10 nucleotides align to TRBD1. The ends lost 6 bases at V and 3 bases at J; junction bases unmatched: 8. The CDR3 runs to 16 residues. The germline V gene encodes CDR1 MDHEN and CDR2 SYDVKM. The CDR3: CASRGTGAADYNEQFF. For the CDR3, the DNA is TGTGCCAGCAGGGGGACAGGGGCAGCAGACTACAATGAGCAGTTCTTC.

J is TRBJ2-2 and V is TRBV7-8; the D is unclear. The germline V gene encodes CDR1 SGHVS and CDR2 FQNEAQ. The V gene lost 5 bases and the J gene lost 4 bases, with 14 bases spanning the gap. This CDR3 comprises 15 residues. CDR3 bases: TGTGCCAGCAGCCCCTTCCGTAGTACCACCGGGGAGCTGTTTTTT. As protein: CASSPFRSTTGELFF.

The chain recombines TRBV5-8 with TRBJ1-5, with a weak D call TRBD1 (5 bases). Trimming shortened V by 2 bases and J by 5 bases, and 11 bases separated the two germline ends. The CDR3 runs 14 residues. Germline assignment: CDR1 SGHTS and CDR2 YDEGEE. CDR3 bases: TGTGCCAGCAGCTTATCAGGGTATGATCAGCCCCAGCATTTT. As protein: CASSLSGYDQPQHF. The full variable domain, in which reference TRBV5-8 and TRBJ1-5 provide the parts outside the CDR3, is EAGVTQSPTHLIKTRGQQATLRCSPISGHTSVYWYQQALGLGLQFLLWYDEGEERNRGNFPPRFSGRQFPNYSSELNVNALELEDSALYLCASSLSGYDQPQHFGDGTRLSIL.

This clone was observed a single time. The rearrangement links TRBV24-1 to TRBJ1-2; 7 positions agree with TRBD1. Germline V gene data show CDR1 as KGHDR and CDR2 as SFDVKD. Losses at the gene ends were 10 bases for V and 5 bases for J; bases not matched to a gene: 15. This CDR3 has 15 residues. CDR3 region: CATWGPVRGQYGYTF. The CDR3 bases are TGTGCCACTTGGGGACCCGTAAGGGGGCAGTATGGCTACACCTTC.

The chain is built from TRBV18 and TRBJ1-2; possible D gene TRBD1, 5 bases. This CDR3 comprises 16 residues. Germline CDR1 and CDR2: KGHSH and LQKENI. Trimming pared 2 bases from V and 0 bases from J, leaving 13 bases between. The CDR3 sequence is CASSPSTGDANYGYTF. The DNA for the CDR3 is TGTGCCAGCTCACCATCCACAGGAGACGCTAACTATGGCTACACCTTC.

This clone was seen only once. The genes are TRBV6-1 and TRBJ1-6; no reliable D call. V dropped 2 bases and J dropped 9 bases, with 8 bases sitting between them. CDR3 length: 13 amino acids. Germline-derived CDR1 and CDR2 are MNHNS and SASEGT. The CDR3 sequence: CASSEQVLSPLHF. DNA of the CDR3: TGTGCCAGCAGTGAACAGGTCCTTTCACCCCTCCACTTT.

This clone appeared once. This sequence joins TRBV19 and TRBJ2-7; D remains unclear. CDR1 is LNHDA, CDR2 SQIVND, per germline (reference sequence). Between the trimmed V and J ends, which lost 4 bases and 2 bases, there was a span of 9 bases. The CDR3 loop spans 13 amino acids. The CDR3 is CASSKTVTYEQYF. The CDR3 coding sequence is TGTGCCAGTAGTAAGACGGTCACCTACGAGCAGTACTTC.

V is TRBV4-1 and J is TRBJ2-7, with TRBD1 matching over 10 bases. CDR3 size: 16 residues. V lost 3 bases and J lost 1; bases outside the gene matches: 6. Germline CDR1 MGHRA, CDR2 YSYEKL. CDR3 region: CASSQVEGQGSYEQYF. The CDR3 bases are TGCGCCAGCAGCCAGGTGGAGGGACAGGGGTCCTACGAGCAGTACTTC.

The chain employs TRBV6-5 and TRBJ1-4; no clear D. Trimming took 6 bases from V and 5 from J, leaving 7 bases between them. This CDR3 comprises 12 residues. Germline V gives CDR1 MNHEY, CDR2 SVGAGI. Here the CDR3 reads CASRAGNEKLFF. In nucleotides, the CDR3 is TGTGCCAGCAGGGCGGGGAATGAAAAACTGTTTTTT.